This T cell receptor (beta chain) was identified in a study of blood T cell repertoires in COVID-19. Study-level information: Samples representing acute and convalescent COVID-19 were sourced from the United States, Italy and Spain.

Clones were read by immunoSEQ multiplex PCR, and TCRdb kept only the in-frame ones, dropping some. The profile shows roughly 140,000 clones, about 86% of them singletons. The cohort comprised adults aged about 18 to 89 years residing in approximately 25 US areas. What was sequenced was PBMCs or T cells enriched from blood (not recorded which). The source of this sequence is a man between 50 and 59 years old who had recovered from COVID-19.

The CDR3 DNA reads TGTGCCAGCGGGCTAGCGGGGGGGCCAGGTCAAGATACGCAGTATTTT. Translating it yields CASGLAGGPGQDTQYF. The rearrangement joins TRBV9 to TRBJ2-3; 12 bases are shared with TRBD2. The CDR3 covers 16 residues. With V trimmed by 7 bases and J by 5 bases, 11 bases remained unmatched. Germline lookup yields CDR1 SGDLS and CDR2 YYNGEE.